This TCR beta chain was recovered during a study of beta chain features in type 1 diabetes. Study information: Across the samples, roughly 98 million sorted cells were examined in total.

Remarks on this clone: Its antigen is still unknown. Other DNA sequences in this specimen translate into the identical CDR3.

Since all of the isolated RNA was reverse transcribed, expressed TCRB transcripts were what got sequenced. The method was immunoSEQ multiplex PCR; TCRdb's version includes in-frame clones alone and lacks a portion of them. The profile covers about 230,000 clones, with roughly 17% appearing a single time and approximately 0.086% taken by the ten largest. Over 95% purity was reached by all sorted populations. Whole-study results and caveats: Shortening that was moderate but significant affected the TCRB CDR3s of Type 1 diabetes patients in all four CD4+ subsets. Whatever favoring of shorter templates PCR might show would apply equally to patients and controls. Patients with type 1 diabetes carried fewer insertions and had more deletions at their VDJ junctions.

V was cut by 5 bases and J by 4 bases, with 8 bases left in between. There are 11 residues in the CDR3. Germline assignment: CDR1 DFQATT and CDR2 SNEGSKA (reference sequence). This receptor was taken from a man younger than 40 with type 1 diabetes. Sequenced input: naive CD4+ T cells from blood. V usage is TRBV20-1 and J usage is TRBJ2-5; the D gene is possibly TRBD1 (6 bases). CDR3 sequence: CSARGGETQYF. CDR3 in DNA: TGCAGTGCTCGAGGGGGAGAGACCCAGTACTTC.